This T cell receptor (beta chain) emerged from a study of EBV T-cell therapy then PD-1 blockade in nasopharyngeal carcinoma (dated by TCRdb to about 2021). The germline V gene gives CDR1 as LGHNA and CDR2 as YSLEER. V is trimmed back by 0 bases and J by 0 bases, and the junction contains 9 bases that no gene match accounts for. CDR3 length: 19 amino acids, cysteine to phenylalanine. The sequence is cut down to CDR3 DNA, 57 bases in frame from base 1. The Qiagen DNeasy Kit was used to extract genomic DNA from the sorted cells. The immunoSEQ platform was used for deep sequencing of the TCR beta chain. In the authors' own workflow: Repertoire data analysis was performed with the immunoSEQ Analyzer software. TCRdb's version of the immuneACCESS table is confined to in-frame rearrangements and falls short of the full clone set. An unresolved V gene accounts for under half of the shortfall where checked; the remainder is of unknown origin. The DNA was the basis for D and trimming; V, J and clone size are from that table. The sample table holds about 20,000 clones, of which under 90% were seen once. The top ten clonotypes cover approximately 34% of the sample.

This clone appeared a single time. This clone's antigen is unknown. Base qualities are not recorded, but no much larger clone differs from it by a single base. What this sample's time point label stands for: 266 days after commencement of treatment, after nivolumab therapy. What this sample's treatment or condition label stands for: AdE1-LMPpoly-expanded autologous EBV-specific T-cell therapy followed by anti-PD-1 nivolumab. This chain joins TRBV4-3 to TRBJ2-1, with TRBD2 matching 9 junction bases. The sequencing here drew on CD8+ T cells from blood, taken around day 270 from a patient whose treatment included autologous EBV-specific T cells and nivolumab. The sequence was obtained from a man between 40 and 49 years old with nasopharyngeal carcinoma. The encoded CDR3 is CASSQEGAGGPSSYNEQFF. The nucleotide sequence is TGCGCCAGCAGCCAAGAAGGAGCGGGGGGCCCCAGCTCCTACAATGAGCAGTTCTTC.